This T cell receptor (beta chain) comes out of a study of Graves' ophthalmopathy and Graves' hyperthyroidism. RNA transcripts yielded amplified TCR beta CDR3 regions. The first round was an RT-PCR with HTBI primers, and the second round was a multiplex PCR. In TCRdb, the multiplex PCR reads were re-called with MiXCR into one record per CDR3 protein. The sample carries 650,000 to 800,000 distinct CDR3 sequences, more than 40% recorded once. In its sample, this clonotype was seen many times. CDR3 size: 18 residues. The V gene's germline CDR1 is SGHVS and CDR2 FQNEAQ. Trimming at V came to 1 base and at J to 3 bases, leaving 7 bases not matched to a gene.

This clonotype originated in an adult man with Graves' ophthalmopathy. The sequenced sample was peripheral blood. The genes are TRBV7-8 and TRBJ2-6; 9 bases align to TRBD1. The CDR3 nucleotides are TGTGCCAGCAGCTTAGAGGGACAGGGTGCTTTTGGGGCCAACGTCCTGACTTTC. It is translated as CASSLEGQGAFGANVLTF. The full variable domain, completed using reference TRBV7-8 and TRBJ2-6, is GAGVSQSPRYKVAKRGQDVALRCDPISGHVSLFWYQQALGQGPEFLTYFQNEAQLDKSGLPSDRFFAERPEGSVSTLKIQRTQQEDSAVYLCASSLEGQGAFGANVLTFGAGSRLTVL.